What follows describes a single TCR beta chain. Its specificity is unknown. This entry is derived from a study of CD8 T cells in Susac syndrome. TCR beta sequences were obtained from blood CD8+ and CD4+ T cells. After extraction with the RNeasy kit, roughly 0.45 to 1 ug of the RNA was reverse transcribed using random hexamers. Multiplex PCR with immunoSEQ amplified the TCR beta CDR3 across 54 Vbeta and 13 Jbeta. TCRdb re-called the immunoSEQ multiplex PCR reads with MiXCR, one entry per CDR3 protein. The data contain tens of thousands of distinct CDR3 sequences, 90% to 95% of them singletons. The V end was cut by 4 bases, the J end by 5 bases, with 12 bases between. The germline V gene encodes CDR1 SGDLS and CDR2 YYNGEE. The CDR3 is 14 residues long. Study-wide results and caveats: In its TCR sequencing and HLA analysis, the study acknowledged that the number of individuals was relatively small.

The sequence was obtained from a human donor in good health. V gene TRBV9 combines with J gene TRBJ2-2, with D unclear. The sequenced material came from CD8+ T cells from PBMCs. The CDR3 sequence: CASSPESGTGELFF. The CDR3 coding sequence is TGTGCCAGCAGCCCGGAGTCTGGGACCGGGGAGCTGTTTTTT.